Listed below are T cell receptor beta chains from one sample, sequenced in a study of cytomegalovirus exposure and HLA in healthy donors. Sequencing used immunoSEQ multiplex PCR; TCRdb keeps in-frame clones, though not all of them. Of roughly 190,000 clones detected, about 80% appear once; the ten largest clones hold 3.4%. Material for sequencing was PBMCs. The receptor set was obtained from a man aged 35-49 years in good health and CMV-seropositive. Both conserved end residues are part of each CDR3. The order of the fields is V gene, J gene, D gene, clone size, CDR3 protein, CDR3 DNA. A D gene is named only where the DNA matches it firmly. Clone size is not always given. Where it is, it says once, few, many or a class for expanded clones.

v_call: TRBV18; j_call: TRBJ2-2; d_call: TRBD1; clone_size: .; cdr3_aa: CASSGQENTGELFF; cdr3_nt: TGTGCCAGCTCGGGACAGGAGAACACCGGGGAGCTGTTTTTT
v_call: TRBV9; j_call: TRBJ1-1; d_call: TRBD1; clone_size: .; cdr3_aa: CASPRDRKAMNTEAFF; cdr3_nt: TGTGCCAGCCCCCGGGACAGAAAAGCTATGAACACTGAAGCTTTCTTT
v_call: TRBV6-5; j_call: TRBJ2-6; d_call: .; clone_size: .; cdr3_aa: CASRGAHSGANVLTF; cdr3_nt: TGTGCCAGCAGGGGCGCCCACTCTGGGGCCAACGTCCTGACTTTC
v_call: TRBV29-1; j_call: TRBJ1-1; d_call: .; clone_size: .; cdr3_aa: CSVDEVTEAFF; cdr3_nt: TGCAGCGTTGACGAGGTCACTGAAGCTTTCTTT
v_call: TRBV6-1; j_call: TRBJ2-7; d_call: TRBD1; clone_size: few; cdr3_aa: CASGQGQGTHEQYF; cdr3_nt: TGTGCCAGCGGACAGGGACAGGGGACCCACGAGCAGTACTTC
v_call: TRBV7-2; j_call: TRBJ1-1; d_call: TRBD1; clone_size: .; cdr3_aa: CASSKRQGVDTEAFF; cdr3_nt: TGTGCCAGCAGCAAGCGACAGGGGGTGGACACTGAAGCTTTCTTT
v_call: TRBV5-4; j_call: TRBJ2-5; d_call: .; clone_size: .; cdr3_aa: CASSLDLGYQETQYF; cdr3_nt: TGTGCCAGCAGCTTGGACCTTGGCTACCAAGAGACCCAGTACTTC
v_call: TRBV9; j_call: TRBJ1-5; d_call: .; clone_size: .; cdr3_aa: CASSVVPDQPQHF; cdr3_nt: TGTGCCAGCAGCGTAGTCCCTGATCAGCCCCAGCATTTT
v_call: TRBV5-5; j_call: TRBJ1-3; d_call: .; clone_size: .; cdr3_aa: CASSLGGTLSGNTIYF; cdr3_nt: TGTGCCAGCAGCTTGGGGGGGACTCTCTCTGGAAACACCATATATTTT
v_call: TRBV18; j_call: TRBJ2-6; d_call: TRBD2; clone_size: .; cdr3_aa: CASSPTSGSRYSGANVLTF; cdr3_nt: TGTGCCAGCTCACCGACTAGCGGGAGCCGTTACTCTGGGGCCAACGTCCTGACTTTC
v_call: TRBV5-1; j_call: TRBJ2-1; d_call: TRBD2; clone_size: .; cdr3_aa: CASSSPKASGRNLNEQFF; cdr3_nt: TGCGCCAGCAGCTCACCTAAGGCTAGCGGGAGAAACTTGAATGAGCAGTTCTTC
v_call: TRBV5-4; j_call: TRBJ1-1; d_call: .; clone_size: once; cdr3_aa: CASSLAAGGVNTEAFF; cdr3_nt: TGTGCCAGCAGCTTGGCAGCAGGAGGGGTGAACACTGAAGCTTTCTTT